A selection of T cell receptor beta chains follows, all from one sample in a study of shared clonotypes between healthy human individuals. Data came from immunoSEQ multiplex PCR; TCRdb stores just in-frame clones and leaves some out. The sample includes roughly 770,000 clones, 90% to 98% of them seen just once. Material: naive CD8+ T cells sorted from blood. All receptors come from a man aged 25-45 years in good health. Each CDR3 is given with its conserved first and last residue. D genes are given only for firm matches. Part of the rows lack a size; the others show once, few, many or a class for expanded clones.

CDR3 protein: CASRYSGRAPRGQFF; CDR3 DNA: TGTGCCAGCAGATATAGCGGGAGGGCCCCTCGGGGGCAGTTCTTC; J gene: TRBJ2-1; V gene: TRBV27; D gene: TRBD2; clone size: .
CDR3 protein: CASSPLGRHQETQYF; CDR3 DNA: TGTGCCAGCAGCCCATTAGGGAGGCACCAAGAGACCCAGTACTTC; J gene: TRBJ2-5; V gene: TRBV9; D gene: .; clone size: .
CDR3 protein: CASSQSGSSYNEQFF; CDR3 DNA: TGTGCCAGCAGCCAGAGCGGGTCCTCCTACAATGAGCAGTTCTTC; J gene: TRBJ2-1; V gene: TRBV7-6; D gene: .; clone size: .
CDR3 protein: CASSQDGPPWTGELFF; CDR3 DNA: TGCGCCAGCAGCCAAGATGGTCCCCCCTGGACCGGGGAGCTGTTTTTT; J gene: TRBJ2-2; V gene: TRBV4-1; D gene: .; clone size: .
CDR3 protein: CASSQQGTGELFF; CDR3 DNA: TGTGCCAGCAGCCAACAGGGGACCGGGGAGCTGTTTTTT; J gene: TRBJ2-2; V gene: TRBV7-3; D gene: TRBD1; clone size: .
CDR3 protein: CASSLGLAGFTGELFF; CDR3 DNA: TGTGCTAGCAGCTTAGGACTAGCGGGATTCACCGGGGAGCTGTTTTTT; J gene: TRBJ2-2; V gene: TRBV7-7; D gene: TRBD2; clone size: .
CDR3 protein: CASSQDPGQGEYEQYF; CDR3 DNA: TGCGCCAGCAGCCAAGATCCAGGACAGGGGGAATACGAGCAGTACTTC; J gene: TRBJ2-7; V gene: TRBV4-1; D gene: TRBD1; clone size: .
CDR3 protein: CASSSSPKIHEQFF; CDR3 DNA: TGTGCCAGCAGCTCCTCTCCTAAGATCCATGAGCAGTTCTTC; J gene: TRBJ2-1; V gene: TRBV7-9; D gene: .; clone size: .
CDR3 protein: CASGWPLGSFSEQFF; CDR3 DNA: TGTGCCAGCGGATGGCCGCTCGGGTCCTTTTCGGAGCAGTTCTTC; J gene: TRBJ2-1; V gene: TRBV6-5; D gene: .; clone size: .
CDR3 protein: CASSELGGTDTQYF; CDR3 DNA: TGCGCCAGCAGTGAGTTGGGAGGCACAGATACGCAGTATTTT; J gene: TRBJ2-3; V gene: TRBV10-1; D gene: .; clone size: .
CDR3 protein: CASGRGTKETQYF; CDR3 DNA: TGTGCCAGCGGGAGGGGCACTAAAGAGACCCAGTACTTC; J gene: TRBJ2-5; V gene: TRBV27; D gene: TRBD2; clone size: .
CDR3 protein: CASSRLDWGVNQPQHF; CDR3 DNA: TGTGCCAGTAGTAGGCTTGACTGGGGCGTCAATCAGCCCCAGCATTTT; J gene: TRBJ1-5; V gene: TRBV19; D gene: .; clone size: .
CDR3 protein: CASSFSGSPFNEQFF; CDR3 DNA: TGTGCCAGCAGTTTTTCAGGGAGCCCCTTCAATGAGCAGTTCTTC; J gene: TRBJ2-1; V gene: TRBV28; D gene: .; clone size: .
CDR3 protein: CASSERGVVYEQYF; CDR3 DNA: TGTGCCAGCAGTGAAAGGGGAGTCGTCTACGAGCAGTACTTC; J gene: TRBJ2-7; V gene: TRBV6-1; D gene: .; clone size: .
CDR3 protein: CSVVGLLGTEAFF; CDR3 DNA: TGCAGCGTTGTGGGACTTCTCGGCACTGAAGCTTTCTTT; J gene: TRBJ1-1; V gene: TRBV29-1; D gene: .; clone size: .
CDR3 protein: CASSPGLAGGPWEQYF; CDR3 DNA: TGCGCCAGCAGCCCCGGACTAGCGGGAGGGCCATGGGAGCAGTACTTC; J gene: TRBJ2-7; V gene: TRBV4-3; D gene: TRBD2; clone size: .
CDR3 protein: CASSLDSLNEKLFF; CDR3 DNA: TGTGCCAGCAGCTTAGACAGCCTTAATGAAAAACTGTTTTTT; J gene: TRBJ1-4; V gene: TRBV7-2; D gene: .; clone size: .
CDR3 protein: CASSLVWDREADTQYF; CDR3 DNA: TGTGCCAGCAGCTTGGTGTGGGACAGGGAGGCAGATACGCAGTATTTT; J gene: TRBJ2-3; V gene: TRBV5-4; D gene: TRBD1; clone size: .
CDR3 protein: CASSLRTVRDTQYF; CDR3 DNA: TGTGCCAGCAGCTTAAGGACGGTCAGGGATACGCAGTATTTT; J gene: TRBJ2-3; V gene: TRBV7-9; D gene: .; clone size: .
CDR3 protein: CASSESLGGTEAFF; CDR3 DNA: TGCGCCAGCAGTGAGTCGTTAGGGGGCACTGAAGCTTTCTTT; J gene: TRBJ1-1; V gene: TRBV10-1; D gene: .; clone size: .
CDR3 protein: CASSPGSSGNTIYF; CDR3 DNA: TGTGCCAGCAGTCCAGGGAGCTCTGGAAACACCATATATTTT; J gene: TRBJ1-3; V gene: TRBV6-5; D gene: .; clone size: .
CDR3 protein: CASSPSPPGGDTASYEQYF; CDR3 DNA: TGTGCCAGCAGTCCCTCACCGCCCGGAGGGGACACCGCCTCCTACGAGCAGTACTTC; J gene: TRBJ2-7; V gene: TRBV2; D gene: .; clone size: .
CDR3 protein: CASSQDRTGGGELFF; CDR3 DNA: TGCGCCAGCAGCCAAGACCGGACAGGGGGCGGGGAGCTGTTTTTT; J gene: TRBJ2-2; V gene: TRBV4-3; D gene: TRBD1; clone size: .
CDR3 protein: CASSVDGGRKGYTF; CDR3 DNA: TGTGCCAGCAGCGTAGATGGGGGGCGCAAGGGCTACACCTTC; J gene: TRBJ1-2; V gene: TRBV9; D gene: .; clone size: few
CDR3 protein: CASGGAEQYF; CDR3 DNA: TGTGCCAGCGGCGGGGCCGAGCAGTACTTC; J gene: TRBJ2-7; V gene: TRBV2; D gene: .; clone size: .
CDR3 protein: CASTPSPRQGAFDEQFF; CDR3 DNA: TGTGCCAGCACCCCATCTCCGAGACAGGGGGCTTTCGATGAGCAGTTCTTC; J gene: TRBJ2-1; V gene: TRBV28; D gene: TRBD1; clone size: .
CDR3 protein: CSARVWGEAFF; CDR3 DNA: TGCAGTGCTAGAGTCTGGGGAGAAGCTTTCTTT; J gene: TRBJ1-1; V gene: TRBV20-1; D gene: .; clone size: .
CDR3 protein: CASSPGTNTGELFF; CDR3 DNA: TGTGCCAGCAGCCCCGGGACCAACACCGGGGAGCTGTTTTTT; J gene: TRBJ2-2; V gene: TRBV9; D gene: .; clone size: .
CDR3 protein: CSVSRPNTGELFF; CDR3 DNA: TGCAGCGTTAGCAGGCCGAACACCGGGGAGCTGTTTTTT; J gene: TRBJ2-2; V gene: TRBV29-1; D gene: .; clone size: .
CDR3 protein: CASSSGTSGRVNNEQFF; CDR3 DNA: TGTGCCAGCAGTTCTGGGACTAGCGGGAGGGTTAACAATGAGCAGTTCTTC; J gene: TRBJ2-1; V gene: TRBV28; D gene: TRBD2; clone size: .